Below, one TCR beta chain is given with its context. V was cut by 2 bases and J by 2 bases, with 14 bases left in between. This CDR3 has 16 residues. Germline V gene sequence: CDR1 ENHRY, CDR2 SYGVKD. Sequenced by immunoSEQ multiplex PCR; TCRdb stores in-frame clones only, minus some. The sample consists of 5,500 to 7,000 clones, roughly 9.1% of them appearing once. The sample comes from a study of tumour-infiltrating T cells in Burkitt lymphoma. About the research overall: Overall and progression-free survival were predicted by productive clonality.

The receptor was derived from a human donor with diffuse large B-cell lymphoma. The V call is TRBV10-3, the J call TRBJ2-3; D is perhaps TRBD1 (6 bases). Sample: tumor tissue. CDR3 residues: CAISEGQRASTDTQYF. CDR3 coding DNA: TGTGCCATCAGTGAGGGACAGAGAGCATCCACAGATACGCAGTATTTT.